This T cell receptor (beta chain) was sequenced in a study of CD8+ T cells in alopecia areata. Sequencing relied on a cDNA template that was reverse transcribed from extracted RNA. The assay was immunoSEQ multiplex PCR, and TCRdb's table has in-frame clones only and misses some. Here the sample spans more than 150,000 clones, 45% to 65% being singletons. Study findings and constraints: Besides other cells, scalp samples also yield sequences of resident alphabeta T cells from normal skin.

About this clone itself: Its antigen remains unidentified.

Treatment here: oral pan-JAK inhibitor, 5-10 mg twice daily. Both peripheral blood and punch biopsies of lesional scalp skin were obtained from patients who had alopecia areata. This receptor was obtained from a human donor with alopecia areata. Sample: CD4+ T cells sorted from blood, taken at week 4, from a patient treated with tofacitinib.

The CDR3 nucleotides are TGCGCCAGCAGCCAGGGTCTGGGACTAGCGGGGCCAGATACGCAGTATTTT. Its translation is CASSQGLGLAGPDTQYF. V usage is TRBV4-1 and J usage is TRBJ2-3, with 13 bases identical to TRBD2. The V and J ends lost 3 bases and 4 bases, in that order; junction bases with no gene match: 7. The CDR3 runs 17 residues. CDR1 and CDR2 (germline): MGHRA, YSYEKL.